The clone carrying this T cell receptor (beta chain) has a count of ten or more. As yet, its antigen is unknown. These data belong to a study of regulatory T cells in long-lasting Graves disease. Regarding time point: newly diagnosed GD, antithyroid drugs for less than 3 months. PBMCs were the source of the RNA used for TCR sequencing. Construction of the TCR beta libraries employed iRepertoire HTBI primers in conjunction with Arm-PCR of CDR3 regions. Each CDR3 protein gets one entry after TCRdb re-called the multiplex PCR reads with MiXCR. The sample contains some 410,000 distinct CDR3 sequences, about 17% of which appear only once. Study conclusions and caveats: Investigators studied peripheral blood only, not thyroid tissue.

CDR3 length equals 16 residues. Per the germline V gene, CDR1 is SNHLY and CDR2 is FYNNEI. V lost 3 bases to trimming and J lost 4 bases, with 16 bases between them. The sample was also linked to a second study, of T cells in Graves' hyperthyroidism and ophthalmopathy. That publication notes: Exclusion criteria comprised uncontrolled infection, other autoimmune disease, pregnancy or lactation. HTBI primers were used for first-round RT-PCR of the TCR CDR3. Blood shared most expanded thyroid clonotypes above 0.001.

The chain is built from TRBV2 and TRBJ2-1; D is ambiguous. The sample was peripheral blood mononuclear cells (PBMCs), taken at new diagnosis, from a patient treated with antithyroid drugs. This TCR was recovered from a woman in her 30s with Graves disease. The CDR3 reads CASSDFEAYIYNEQFF. The CDR3 nucleotides are TGTGCCAGCAGTGATTTTGAGGCCTATATTTACAATGAGCAGTTCTTC. Full variable domain (remainder filled in from reference TRBV2 and TRBJ2-1): EPEVTQTPSHQVTQMGQEVILRCVPISNHLYFYWYRQILGQKVEFLVSFYNNEISEKSEIFDDQFSVERPDGSNFTLKIRSTKLEDSAMYFCASSDFEAYIYNEQFFGPGTRLTVL.